This paragraph covers one TCR beta chain sequence. Authors' data handling: The assay estimated nucleated cells by amplifying reference gene primers. Here immunoSEQ multiplex PCR was the method, and the copy in TCRdb shows in-frame clones only, minus some. The D gene and trimming were derived from the DNA, and the V and J assignments and clone size from that table. The sample records over 25,000 clones, around 88% being singletons. This specimen belongs to a study of blood T cell repertoires in COVID-19. About the study: From the United States, Italy and Spain came samples of acute and convalescent COVID-19. T cells, B-cell-depleted T cells, or PBMCs supplied cDNA or gDNA.

Germline values: CDR1 MGHDK, CDR2 SYGVNS. After removal of 4 bases from V and 1 base from J, the junction contained 3 bases not matched to a gene. The CDR3 contains 15 residues. The sequenced sample consisted of peripheral blood. The chain couples TRBV25-1 to TRBJ2-1, with TRBD2 matching 8 bases. The TCR was taken from a man between 65 and 80 years old with acute or convalescent COVID-19. CDR3 sequence: CASSATSGSYNEQFF. The CDR3 DNA follows: TGTGCCAGCAGTGCCACTAGCGGATCCTACAATGAGCAGTTCTTC.